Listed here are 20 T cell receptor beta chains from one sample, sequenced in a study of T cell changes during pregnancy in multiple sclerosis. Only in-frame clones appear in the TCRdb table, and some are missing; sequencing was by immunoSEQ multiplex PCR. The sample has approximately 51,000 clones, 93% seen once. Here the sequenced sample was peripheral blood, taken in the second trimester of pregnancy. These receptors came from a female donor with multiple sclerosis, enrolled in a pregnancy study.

CDR3: CASSHGQGLAYEQYF. CDR3 in DNA: TGTGCCAGCAGCCACGGACAGGGTCTAGCTTACGAGCAGTACTTC. V usage is TRBV5-5 and J usage is TRBJ2-7; TRBD1 agrees at 8 bases. Germline loops: CDR1 SGHKS, CDR2 YYEKEE (reference sequence). This CDR3 is 15 amino acids long. The V and J ends lost 4 bases and 4 bases, in that order; junction bases with no gene match: 10.

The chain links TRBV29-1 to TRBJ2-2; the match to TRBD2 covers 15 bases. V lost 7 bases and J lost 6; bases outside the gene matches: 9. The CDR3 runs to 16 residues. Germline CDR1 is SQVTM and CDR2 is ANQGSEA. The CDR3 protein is CSAGLAGGLGAGELFF. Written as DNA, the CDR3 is TGCAGCGCCGGACTAGCGGGAGGGTTAGGGGCCGGGGAGCTGTTTTTT.

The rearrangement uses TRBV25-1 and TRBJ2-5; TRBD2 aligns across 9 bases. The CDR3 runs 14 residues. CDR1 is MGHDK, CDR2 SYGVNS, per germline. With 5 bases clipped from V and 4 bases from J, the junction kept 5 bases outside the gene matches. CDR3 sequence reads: CASSLAGVGETQYF. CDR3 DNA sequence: TGTGCCAGCAGTTTAGCGGGGGTGGGAGAGACCCAGTACTTC.

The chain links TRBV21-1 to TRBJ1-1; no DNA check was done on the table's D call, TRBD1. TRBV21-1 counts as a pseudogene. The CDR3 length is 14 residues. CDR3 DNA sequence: TGTGCCAGCAGCCTTGGTCAGGTGCGAACTGAAGCTTTCTTT. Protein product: CASSLGQVRTEAFF.

The CDR3 region is CASSLVTSGRASYNEQFF. The CDR3 DNA is TGTGCCAGCAGCTTAGTCACTAGCGGGAGGGCCTCCTACAATGAGCAGTTCTTC. This chain connects TRBV7-6 to TRBJ2-1; TRBD2 matches at 13 bases. The trim removed 1 base at V and 0 bases at J, leaving 3 bases unmatched. CDR3 length: 18 amino acids. CDR1 and CDR2 from the germline V gene are SGHVS and FNYEAQ.

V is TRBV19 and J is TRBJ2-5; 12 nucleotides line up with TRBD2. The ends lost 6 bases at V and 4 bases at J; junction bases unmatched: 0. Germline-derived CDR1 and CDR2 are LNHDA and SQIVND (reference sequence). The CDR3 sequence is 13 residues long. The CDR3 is CASRGLAGETQYF. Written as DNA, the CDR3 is TGTGCCAGTAGGGGACTAGCGGGAGAGACCCAGTACTTC.

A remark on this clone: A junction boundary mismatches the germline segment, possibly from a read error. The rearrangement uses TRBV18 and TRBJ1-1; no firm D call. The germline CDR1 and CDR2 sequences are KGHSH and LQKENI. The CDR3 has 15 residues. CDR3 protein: CVSSPERDGNTEAFF. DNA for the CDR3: TGTGTCAGCTCACCAGAGCGCGACGGTAACACTGAAGCTTTCTTT.

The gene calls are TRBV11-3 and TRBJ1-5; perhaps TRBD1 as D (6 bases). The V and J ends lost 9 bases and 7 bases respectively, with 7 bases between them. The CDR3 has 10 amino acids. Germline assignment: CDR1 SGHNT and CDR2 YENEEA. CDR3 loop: CARRGQPQHF. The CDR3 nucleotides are TGTGCCAGAAGGGGGCAGCCCCAGCATTTT.

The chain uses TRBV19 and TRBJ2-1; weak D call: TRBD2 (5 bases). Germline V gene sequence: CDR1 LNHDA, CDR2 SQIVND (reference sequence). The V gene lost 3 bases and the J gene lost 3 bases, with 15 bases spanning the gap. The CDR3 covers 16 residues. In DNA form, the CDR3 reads TGTGCCAGTAGTATCGGTCTGCGGGCGGACTACAATGAGCAGTTCTTC. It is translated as CASSIGLRADYNEQFF.

In nucleotides, the CDR3 is TGTGCCAGCAGCCCGTGGGGCCGAGGCCACGAGCAGTACTTC. Residues: CASSPWGRGHEQYF. The chain is built from TRBV5-6 and TRBJ2-5; TRBD1 might be the D (5 bases). Matching the DNA end better, TRBJ2-7 makes the J call doubtful. The CDR3 totals 14 residues. Looked up from germline, CDR1 is SGHDT and CDR2 is YYEEEE.

CDR3 sequence reads: CASSLNGDGEVAAYNEQFF. The DNA for the CDR3 is TGTGCCAGCAGCTTAAACGGAGATGGTGAGGTGGCAGCCTACAATGAGCAGTTCTTC. The chain is built from TRBV7-6 and TRBJ2-1; no firm D call. Germline loops: CDR1 SGHVS, CDR2 FNYEAQ. The CDR3 totals 19 residues. Deletions cut 2 bases from V and 2 bases from J, with 22 bases between.

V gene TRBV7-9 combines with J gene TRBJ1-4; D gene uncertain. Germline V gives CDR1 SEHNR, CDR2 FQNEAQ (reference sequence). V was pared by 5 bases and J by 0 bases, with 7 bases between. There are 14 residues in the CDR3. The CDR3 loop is CASSPDSTNEKLFF. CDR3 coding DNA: TGTGCCAGCAGCCCCGACTCAACTAATGAAAAACTGTTTTTT.

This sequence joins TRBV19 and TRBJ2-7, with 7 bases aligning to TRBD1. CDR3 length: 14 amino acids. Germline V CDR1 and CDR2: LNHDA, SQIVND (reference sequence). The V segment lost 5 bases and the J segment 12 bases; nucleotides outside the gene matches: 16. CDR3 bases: TGTGCCAGTAGTTCCATCGGGACAGTCGGCCCGTTGTACTTC. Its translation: CASSSIGTVGPLYF.

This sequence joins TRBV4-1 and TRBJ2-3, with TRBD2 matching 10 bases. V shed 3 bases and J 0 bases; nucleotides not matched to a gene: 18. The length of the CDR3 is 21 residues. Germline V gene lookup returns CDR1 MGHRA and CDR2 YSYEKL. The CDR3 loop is CASSQIHQLAGNPTSTDTQYF. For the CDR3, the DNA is TGCGCCAGCAGCCAGATACACCAACTAGCGGGAAACCCAACTAGCACAGATACGCAGTATTTT.

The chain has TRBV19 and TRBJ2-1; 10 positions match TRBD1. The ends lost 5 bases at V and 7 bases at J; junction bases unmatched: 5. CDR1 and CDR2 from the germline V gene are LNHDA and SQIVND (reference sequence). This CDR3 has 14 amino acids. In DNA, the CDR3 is TGTGCCAGTAGTGCTGACAGGGGGCAAAATGAGCAGTTCTTC. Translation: CASSADRGQNEQFF.

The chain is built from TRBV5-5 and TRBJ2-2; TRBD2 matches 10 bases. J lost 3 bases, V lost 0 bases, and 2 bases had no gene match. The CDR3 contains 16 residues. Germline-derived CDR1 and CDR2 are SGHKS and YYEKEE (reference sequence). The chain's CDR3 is CASSLALAGDTGELFF. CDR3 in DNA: TGTGCCAGCAGCTTGGCCCTAGCGGGAGACACCGGGGAGCTGTTTTTT.

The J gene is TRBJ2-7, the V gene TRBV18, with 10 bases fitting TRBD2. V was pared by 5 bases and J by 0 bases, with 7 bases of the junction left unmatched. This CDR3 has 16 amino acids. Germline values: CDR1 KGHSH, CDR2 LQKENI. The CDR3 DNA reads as TGTGCCAGCTCAAAGCTAGCGGGAGAGGTCTCCTACGAGCAGTACTTC. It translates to CASSKLAGEVSYEQYF.

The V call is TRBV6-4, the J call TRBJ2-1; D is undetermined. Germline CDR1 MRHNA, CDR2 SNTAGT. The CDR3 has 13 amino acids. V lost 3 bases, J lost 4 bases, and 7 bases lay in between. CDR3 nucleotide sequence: TGTGCCAGCAGTGAAGCCCTATACAATGAGCAGTTCTTC. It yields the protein CASSEALYNEQFF.

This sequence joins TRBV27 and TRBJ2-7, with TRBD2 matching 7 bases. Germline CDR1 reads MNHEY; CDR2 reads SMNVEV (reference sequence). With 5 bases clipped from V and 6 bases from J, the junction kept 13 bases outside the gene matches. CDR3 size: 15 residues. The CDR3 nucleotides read TGTGCCAGCAGTCGGAAACTAGCGAGAGGCTTCGAGCAGTACTTC. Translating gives CASSRKLARGFEQYF.

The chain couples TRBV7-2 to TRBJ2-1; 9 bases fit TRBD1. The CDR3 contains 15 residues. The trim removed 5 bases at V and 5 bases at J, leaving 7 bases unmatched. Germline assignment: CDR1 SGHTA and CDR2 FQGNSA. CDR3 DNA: TGTGCCAGCAGCCAACAGGGGGCCTTGAACAATGAGCAGTTCTTC. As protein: CASSQQGALNNEQFF.